The 4 T cell receptor beta chains listed next were all sequenced from one sample in a study of T cells in Graves' hyperthyroidism and ophthalmopathy. TCR beta CDR3 regions were amplified from RNA. When the TCR CDR3 underwent first-round RT-PCR, the HTBI primer set was used. TCRdb called the multiplex PCR reads again in MiXCR, with one record for every CDR3 protein. The sample includes fewer than 350,000 distinct CDR3 sequences, about an eighth of them seen just once. Specimen: blood. The receptors were gathered from a woman aged 25 to 39 with Graves' hyperthyroidism that later progressed to Graves' ophthalmopathy.

There are a few counts of this clonotype. A read error is possible here, since a much larger clone lies one base away. The chain has TRBV28 and TRBJ2-1, with D possibly matching TRBD2 (5 bases). Trimming took off 7 bases at V and 5 bases at J, with 9 bases between the two ends. Germline V gene lookup returns CDR1 MDHEN and CDR2 SYDVKM. CDR3 length: 12 residues. The CDR3 region has the DNA TGTGCCAGCACTGGAGGAGACAATGAGCAGTTCTTC. Its protein is CASTGGDNEQFF.

V gene TRBV15 combines with J gene TRBJ1-5, with a possible D match to TRBD1 (6 bases). V was shortened by 4 bases and J by 6 bases, with 10 bases between the two germline ends. CDR1 is LNHNV, CDR2 YYDKDF, per germline (reference sequence). The CDR3 spans 13 residues. The CDR3 DNA is TGTGCCACCAGCACCACAGGGCGTCAGCCCCAGCATTTT. It codes for CATSTTGRQPQHF.

This clonotype has ten or more counts. The genes are TRBV6-1 and TRBJ2-1, with 16 bases aligning to TRBD2. The CDR3 extends over 16 amino acids. Germline V gene sequence: CDR1 MNHNS, CDR2 SASEGT. The trim removed 5 bases at V and 9 bases at J, leaving 7 bases unmatched. In DNA, the CDR3 is TGTGCCAGCAGTCAGGGGACTAGCGGGAGGGCCGCTGAGCAGTTCTTC. Its protein is CASSQGTSGRAAEQFF.

This clonotype was found many times. The V and J genes are TRBV6-2 or TRBV6-3 and TRBJ1-1, with D possibly being TRBD1 (6 bases). Between the trimmed V and J ends, which lost 5 bases and 0 bases, there was a span of 13 bases. The V gene's germline CDR1 is MNHEY and CDR2 SVGEGT. The CDR3 has 15 residues. The CDR3 reads CASSTSRGMNTEAFF. For the CDR3, the DNA is TGTGCCAGCAGTACCTCCAGGGGTATGAACACTGAAGCTTTCTTT.